This passage covers 28 T cell receptor beta chains from one sample sequenced in a study of blood T cell repertoires in COVID-19. Profiling relied on immunoSEQ multiplex PCR, and the TCRdb table lists in-frame clones only, not all of them. The repertoire includes hundreds of thousands of clones, 75% to 90% of them detected once, and 1.4% sits in the top ten. Sequencing was carried out using peripheral blood. The receptors were gathered from a woman aged 25 to 39 with active or convalescent COVID-19.

This clone was detected once. The V and J genes are TRBV27 and TRBJ2-7, with TRBD2 identical over 10 bases. Germline V gene data show CDR1 as MNHEY and CDR2 as SMNVEV (reference sequence). The CDR3 is made up of 16 amino acids. Trimming at V came to 4 bases and at J to 3 bases, leaving 9 bases not matched to a gene. CDR3: CASSSLTSGKDYEQYF. CDR3 bases: TGTGCCAGCAGTTCCCTCACTAGCGGGAAGGACTACGAGCAGTACTTC.

The V call is TRBV27, the J call TRBJ1-1, with D maybe TRBD1 (5 bases). Trimming stripped 3 bases from V and 6 bases from J, with 11 bases between. CDR3 length equals 13 residues. Per the germline V gene, CDR1 is MNHEY and CDR2 is SMNVEV (reference sequence). CDR3 nucleotide sequence: TGTGCCAGCAGTTTTTTCGGGGGGGCTGAAGCTTTCTTT. The encoded protein is CASSFFGGAEAFF.

The chain is built from TRBV19 and TRBJ1-2; 8 bases fit TRBD1. V shed 6 bases, J shed 4 bases, and the junction held 13 bases outside the gene matches. Germline CDR1 reads LNHDA; CDR2 reads SQIVND (reference sequence). The CDR3 loop spans 16 amino acids. Here the CDR3 reads CASRIDWTGLGYGYTF. CDR3 nucleotide sequence: TGTGCCAGTAGGATCGACTGGACAGGGCTCGGCTATGGCTACACCTTC.

The rearrangement links TRBV2 to TRBJ2-5, with 10 bases matching TRBD1. Trimming cost V 2 bases and J 5 bases; bases outside gene matches: 14. CDR3 length: 18 residues. Germline loops: CDR1 SNHLY, CDR2 FYNNEI. CDR3 residues: CASSEWGTGASIMETQYF. The CDR3 nucleotides read TGTGCCAGCAGTGAATGGGGGACAGGGGCTAGCATTATGGAGACCCAGTACTTC.

The CDR3 region is CASSRTRAGEQFF. DNA for the CDR3: TGTGCCAGCAGCCGGACCCGGGCGGGTGAGCAGTTCTTC. The chain is built from TRBV11-2 and TRBJ2-1; D may be TRBD2 (5 bases). From germline, CDR1 is SGHAT and CDR2 FQNNGV. This CDR3 comprises 13 residues. Between the trimmed V and J ends, which lost 5 bases and 9 bases, there was a span of 14 bases.

This CDR3 is CASSYSPGAGELFF. The CDR3 coding sequence is TGTGCCAGCAGTTACTCGCCGGGGGCCGGGGAGCTGTTTTTT. The V call is TRBV6-5, the J call TRBJ2-2; the D gene is possibly TRBD2 (6 bases). CDR1 is MNHEY and CDR2 is SVGAGI in the germline V gene. The CDR3 has 14 residues. Trimming shortened V by 0 bases and J by 6 bases, and 8 bases separated the two germline ends.

This clone came up once. CDR3 nucleotides: TGTGCCAGCGGCCGTAACTATGGCTACACCTTC. It translates to CASGRNYGYTF. The chain is built from TRBV12-3 or TRBV12-4 and TRBJ1-2; the D is unclear. The CDR3 loop spans 11 amino acids. Trimming cost V 8 bases and J 1 base, with 5 bases left between them.

This clone was observed once. This chain connects TRBV4-2 to TRBJ2-2, with TRBD2 identical over 9 bases. V trimming: 1 base; J trimming: 3 bases; junction bases outside the gene matches: 3. CDR3 length: 16 residues. Germline CDR1 and CDR2: LGHNA and YNFKEQ. The CDR3 DNA reads TGTGCCAGCAGCCAAGGAACTAGCGGGTACACCGGGGAGCTGTTTTTT. Translation gives CASSQGTSGYTGELFF.

The chain is built from TRBV1 and TRBJ1-5. TRBV1 is labeled a pseudogene. This CDR3 region has 20 residues. CDR3 DNA sequence: TGCACCAGCAGCCCGTACAAACGGGTAACCGTTCGGCATAGCAATCAGCCCCAGCATTTT. Its translation is CTSSPYKRVTVRHSNQPQHF.

The V call is TRBV3-1 (or the pseudogene TRBV3-2), the J call TRBJ2-1, with 8 bases identical to TRBD2. This CDR3 region has 13 residues. The junction had 4 bases not matched to a gene; V was cut back by 4 bases and J by 8 bases. CDR1 and CDR2 from the germline V gene are LGHDT and YNNKEL (reference sequence). CDR3 DNA sequence: TGTGCCAGCAGCCCTCTAGCGGGCCATGAGCAGTTCTTC. It translates to CASSPLAGHEQFF.

This sequence joins TRBV6-2 or TRBV6-3 and TRBJ2-1; 13 nucleotides agree with TRBD2. The junction had 8 bases not matched to a gene; V was cut back by 6 bases and J by 12 bases. The CDR3 has 14 residues. Germline assignment: CDR1 MNHEY and CDR2 SVGEGT. The CDR3 loop reads CASSSGTSGIGQFF. The CDR3, as DNA: TGTGCCAGCAGCAGCGGGACTAGCGGGATTGGGCAGTTCTTC.

The rearrangement links TRBV5-4 to TRBJ2-3, with TRBD2 identical over 8 bases. This CDR3 has 15 amino acids. Germline V gene lookup returns CDR1 SGHNT and CDR2 YYREEE (reference sequence). J lost 4 bases, V lost 4 bases, and 8 bases had no gene match. As DNA, the CDR3 is TGTGCCAGCAGCCTGCGGACTAGCACCTCAGATACGCAGTATTTT. Translated, it gives CASSLRTSTSDTQYF.

This chain uses TRBV2 with TRBJ1-5; D perhaps matches TRBD1 (5 bases). Trimming pared 6 bases from V and 7 bases from J, leaving 13 bases between. CDR3 length: 13 residues. Germline V gene sequence: CDR1 SNHLY, CDR2 FYNNEI. This CDR3 reads CASRGPLGQPQHF. DNA for the CDR3: TGTGCCAGCAGGGGGCCCCTAGGGCAGCCCCAGCATTTT.

The rearrangement uses TRBV14 and TRBJ2-1, with 7 bases that match TRBD1. J gave up 4 bases and V 4 bases, and 1 base lay outside the gene matches. The CDR3 runs to 13 residues. Per the germline V gene, CDR1 is SGHDN and CDR2 is FVKESK. The CDR3 DNA reads TGTGCCAGCAGCCGGGACAGATACAATGAGCAGTTCTTC. Translating gives CASSRDRYNEQFF.

This CDR3 reads CASSQYRLEVTDTQYF. The CDR3 DNA sequence: TGTGCCAGCAGCCAATACAGACTAGAGGTAACAGATACGCAGTATTTT. The chain combines TRBV3-1 (or the pseudogene TRBV3-2) with TRBJ2-3; tentative D call: TRBD2 (6 bases). Per the germline V gene, CDR1 is LGHDT and CDR2 is YNNKEL (reference sequence). Trimming stripped 2 bases from V and 3 bases from J, with 15 bases between. The CDR3 length is 16 residues.

This clone was seen only once. The V and J genes are TRBV18 and TRBJ1-2; TRBD1 agrees at 8 bases. The CDR3 spans 13 residues. Germline assignment: CDR1 KGHSH and CDR2 LQKENI. Trimming took 5 bases from V and 3 from J; bases not matched to a gene: 2. The DNA of the CDR3 is TGTGCCAGCTCAGGGGGACAGGACTATGGCTACACCTTC. Translating it yields CASSGGQDYGYTF.

The chain employs TRBV5-8 and TRBJ2-1, with D possibly being TRBD2 (6 bases). This CDR3 has 15 residues. Trimming pared 2 bases from V and 1 base from J, leaving 10 bases between. The germline V gene has CDR1 SGHTS and CDR2 YDEGEE. CDR3 nucleotides: TGTGCCAGCAGCTTCTTTGGGGGGTCCTACAATGAGCAGTTCTTC. Its protein product is CASSFFGGSYNEQFF.

The chain links TRBV6-5 to TRBJ2-7, with 11 positions matching TRBD2. Germline assignment: CDR1 MNHEY and CDR2 SVGAGI. The CDR3 is 15 residues long. After removal of 5 bases from V and 4 bases from J, the junction contained 7 bases not matched to a gene. CDR3 loop: CASSTQGLAGYEQYF. In DNA form, the CDR3 reads TGTGCCAGCAGTACCCAAGGACTAGCGGGTTACGAGCAGTACTTC.

This chain joins TRBV25-1 and TRBJ1-1; TRBD1 matches at 9 bases. Germline CDR1 reads MGHDK; CDR2 reads SYGVNS. Trimming cost V 5 bases and J 3 bases; bases outside gene matches: 10. The CDR3 is made up of 16 amino acids. DNA of the CDR3: TGTGCCAGCAGTAAAAGGGGACAGGGTTGGCACACTGAAGCTTTCTTT. It translates to CASSKRGQGWHTEAFF.

The chain links TRBV3-1 (or the pseudogene TRBV3-2) to TRBJ1-2, with unresolved D. V gave up 0 bases and J gave up 4 bases, with 12 bases separating them. CDR1 and CDR2 (germline): LGHDT, YNNKEL (reference sequence). CDR3 length: 15 residues. This CDR3 reads CASSQESWGVYGYTF. The CDR3 DNA sequence: TGTGCCAGCAGCCAAGAATCGTGGGGAGTCTATGGCTACACCTTC.

The chain links TRBV28 to TRBJ2-2, with a weak D call TRBD1 (6 bases). The CDR3 totals 15 residues. CDR1 is MDHEN, CDR2 SYDVKM, per germline. Trimming took 5 bases from V and 0 from J, leaving 10 bases between them. The CDR3 bases are TGTGCCAGCAGTCCCGGGACACCGAACACCGGGGAGCTGTTTTTT. Translated, it gives CASSPGTPNTGELFF.

The chain joins TRBV7-6 to TRBJ1-6; D is undetermined. The germline gives CDR1 SGHVS, CDR2 FNYEAQ. Trimming cost V 0 bases and J 5 bases, with 11 bases left between them. The CDR3 contains 16 residues. CDR3 amino acids: CASSLAPAGNNSPLHF. CDR3 sequence (DNA): TGTGCCAGCAGCTTAGCCCCAGCAGGAAATAATTCACCCCTCCACTTT.

V usage is TRBV10-3 and J usage is TRBJ2-7, with TRBD1 matching over 7 bases. The germline gives CDR1 ENHRY, CDR2 SYGVKD. Unmatched junction bases numbered 6, after V lost 6 bases and J lost 1 base. The CDR3 loop spans 14 amino acids. This chain's CDR3 is CAIRPTGDSYEQYF. As DNA, the CDR3 is TGTGCCATCAGACCTACAGGGGATTCCTACGAGCAGTACTTC.

Turning to this clone: An end of the junction differs from the germline gene, which may be a read error. The sample holds other DNA sequences that translate to the same CDR3. The rearrangement links TRBV5-4 to TRBJ2-7, with 8 bases identical to TRBD2. The CDR3 length is 13 residues. The germline V gene encodes CDR1 SGHNT and CDR2 YYREEE (reference sequence). CDR3 bases: TGTGCCAGCAGCCCGACTAGCGAATACGAACAGTACTTC. Its protein is CASSPTSEYEQYF.

V and J are TRBV29-1 and TRBJ1-1; weak D call: TRBD1 (5 bases). Trimming cost V 8 bases and J 4 bases, with 11 bases left between them. CDR1 and CDR2 (germline): SQVTM, ANQGSEA. CDR3 length: 11 residues. As DNA, the CDR3 is TGCAGCTATGGAAGGGGCACTGAAGCTTTCTTT. Protein product: CSYGRGTEAFF.

The gene calls are TRBV28 and TRBJ2-3; tentatively, D is TRBD2 (6 bases). CDR1 and CDR2 (germline): MDHEN, SYDVKM. This CDR3 is 15 amino acids long. V gave up 6 bases and J gave up 1 base, with 14 bases separating them. The CDR3 DNA follows: TGTGCCAGCAGGGGTACCGGGACTCGCACAGATACGCAGTATTTT. Protein product: CASRGTGTRTDTQYF.

This chain joins TRBV7-9 and TRBJ2-3; TRBD2 agrees at 9 bases. CDR3 length: 15 residues. Germline CDR1 reads SEHNR; CDR2 reads FQNEAQ (reference sequence). Trimming at V came to 4 bases and at J to 7 bases, leaving 9 bases not matched to a gene. The CDR3 reads CASSSPSGLAYTQYF. CDR3 nucleotides: TGTGCCAGCAGCTCTCCTTCGGGACTAGCTTATACGCAGTATTTT.

The V gene is TRBV25-1, the J gene TRBJ1-2; 10 nucleotides line up with TRBD1. The CDR3 runs to 12 residues. Per germline, CDR1 MGHDK and CDR2 SYGVNS. Germline trimming cut 9 bases from V and 7 bases from J; bases unmatched to any gene: 5. The CDR3 reads CASRQGALGYTF. CDR3 in DNA: TGTGCCAGTAGACAGGGGGCGCTTGGCTACACCTTC.